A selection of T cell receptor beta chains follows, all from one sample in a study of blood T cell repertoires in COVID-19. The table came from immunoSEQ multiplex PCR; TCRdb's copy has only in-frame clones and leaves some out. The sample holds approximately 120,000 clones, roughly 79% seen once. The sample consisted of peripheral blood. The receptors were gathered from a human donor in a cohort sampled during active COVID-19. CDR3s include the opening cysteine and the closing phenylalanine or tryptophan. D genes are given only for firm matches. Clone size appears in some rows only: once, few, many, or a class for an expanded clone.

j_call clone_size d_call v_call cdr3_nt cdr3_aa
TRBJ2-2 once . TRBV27 TGTGCCAGCAGTTTTGAGGTCGGATCCACCGGGGAGCTGTTTTTT CASSFEVGSTGELFF
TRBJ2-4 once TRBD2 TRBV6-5 TGTGCCAGCTGGGGACTAGCGGGGGTAAACATTCAGTACTTC CASWGLAGVNIQYF
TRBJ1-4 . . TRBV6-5 TGTGCCAGCAGTTCCGACAGAGCGACTAATGAAAAACTGTTTTTT CASSSDRATNEKLFF
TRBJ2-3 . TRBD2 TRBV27 TGTGCCAGCAAATTAGGGACTAGGAGCACAGATACGCAGTATTTT CASKLGTRSTDTQYF
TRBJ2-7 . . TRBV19 TGTGCCAGTAGTATCTCCGGGGGATCAGGGGAGCAGTACTTC CASSISGGSGEQYF
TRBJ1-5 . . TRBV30 TGTGCCTGGGGGGCGGGTCTTAGGAATCAGCCCCAGCATTTT CAWGAGLRNQPQHF
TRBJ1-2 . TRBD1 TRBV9 TGTGCCAGCAGCATAGACAGGGTCGGCGGCTACACCTTC CASSIDRVGGYTF
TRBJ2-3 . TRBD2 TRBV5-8 TGTGCCAGCAGCCTCCTGGCCAGCGGGGGGGTGAATTTT CASSLLASGGVNF
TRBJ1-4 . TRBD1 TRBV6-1 TGTGCCAGCAGTGAATCAGGACAGGGTCATGAAAAACTGTTTTTT CASSESGQGHEKLFF
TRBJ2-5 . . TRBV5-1 TGCGCCAGCAGCCCCGGGACTCAAGGGGAGACCCAGTACTTC CASSPGTQGETQYF
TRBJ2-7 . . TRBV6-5 TGTGCCAGCAGTTACTCGAATTTCCAGGGGCAGAACGAGCAGTACTTC CASSYSNFQGQNEQYF
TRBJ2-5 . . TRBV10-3 TGTGCCATCAGTGACAAGCCGGGACTTCAGTACTTC CAISDKPGLQYF
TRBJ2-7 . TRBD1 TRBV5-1 TGCGCCAGCAGCTTGACCGACAGGGGCGAGCAGTACTTC CASSLTDRGEQYF
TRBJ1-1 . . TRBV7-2 TGTGCCAGCATCTCAACGCGGGGGGACACTGAAGCTTTCTTT CASISTRGDTEAFF
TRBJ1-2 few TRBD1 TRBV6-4 TGTGCCAGCAGTGTAACAGGGGGGGCCTCTGGCTACACCTTC CASSVTGGASGYTF
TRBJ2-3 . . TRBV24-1 TGTGCCACCAGTGACAGCCTGCGGGGCACAGATACGCAGTATTTT CATSDSLRGTDTQYF
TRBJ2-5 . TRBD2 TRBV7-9 TGTGCCAGCAGTTCTCCGGGACTAGCGGGAGGGCGTCAAGAGACCCAGTACTTC CASSSPGLAGGRQETQYF
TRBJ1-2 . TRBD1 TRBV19 TGTGCCAGTACCCGAATTAAGGGGACCGGGACAGGGGTCGAAAGTACCTTC CASTRIKGTGTGVESTF
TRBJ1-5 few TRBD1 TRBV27 TGTGCCAGCAGCCGACAGGGGGCCGTGCAGCCCCAGCATTTT CASSRQGAVQPQHF
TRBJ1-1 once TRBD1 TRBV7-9 TGTGCCAGCAGAAAAACGGACAGGATGAACACTGAAGCTTTCTTT CASRKTDRMNTEAFF
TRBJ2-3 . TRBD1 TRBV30 TGTGCCTGGAGCGAAGACAGGGTCTTTGCAGATACGCAGTATTTT CAWSEDRVFADTQYF
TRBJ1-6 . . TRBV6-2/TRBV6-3 TGTGCCAGCAGTTACTTTTCAGGAAATAATTCACCCCTCCACTTT CASSYFSGNNSPLHF
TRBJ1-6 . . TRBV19 TGTGCCACCAGACCCGGGACAAACTATAATTCACCCCTCCACTTT CATRPGTNYNSPLHF
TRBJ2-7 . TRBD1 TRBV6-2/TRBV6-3 TGTGCCAGCAGTTCTACAGGGGGACCCTACGAGCAGTACTTC CASSSTGGPYEQYF
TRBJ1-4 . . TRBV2 TGTGCCAGCAGTCCGGACAGCTCCACTGAAAAACTGTTTTTT CASSPDSSTEKLFF
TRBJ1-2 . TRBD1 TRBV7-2 TGTGCCAGCAGCCCCCGCAGGGGGACCCAAAGTGGCTACACCTTC CASSPRRGTQSGYTF
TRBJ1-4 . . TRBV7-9 TGTGCCAGCAGCCCCAAAGGGGTCGGTGAAAAACTGTTTTTT CASSPKGVGEKLFF
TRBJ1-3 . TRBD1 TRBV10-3 TGTGCCATCGGGCGGACAGGTACCTCTGGAAACACCATATATTTT CAIGRTGTSGNTIYF
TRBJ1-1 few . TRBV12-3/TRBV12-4 TGTGCCAGCAGTGTCTGGACGGGAGGTGAAGCTTTCTTT CASSVWTGGEAFF
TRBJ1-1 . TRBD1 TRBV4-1 TGCGCCAGCAGCCAGGCCGGGACAGGGGGCACTGAAGCTTTCTTT CASSQAGTGGTEAFF
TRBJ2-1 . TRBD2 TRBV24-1 TGTGCCACTAGAGGACTAGCGGGCAACAATGAGCAGTTCTTC CATRGLAGNNEQFF
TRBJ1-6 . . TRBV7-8 TGTGCCAGCAGCCGAGGTTCGGTTCCCTATAATTCACCCCTCCACTTT CASSRGSVPYNSPLHF
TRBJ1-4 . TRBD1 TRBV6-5 TGTGCCAGCAGTTACAAGGGATCCAGGGGGCTAGCAAAACTGTTTTTT CASSYKGSRGLAKLFF
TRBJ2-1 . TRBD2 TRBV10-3 TGTGCCATCAGTGAGTCAGCGGGGGGGAGCTCCTACAATGAGCAGTTCTTC CAISESAGGSSYNEQFF
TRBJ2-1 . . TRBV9 TGTGCCAGCAGCGGGAGCAGGGAAGTTAAGTTCTTC CASSGSREVKFF
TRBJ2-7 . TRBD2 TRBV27 TGTGCCAGCAGTTTATCGGGGACTAGGGGTGAGCAGTACTTC CASSLSGTRGEQYF
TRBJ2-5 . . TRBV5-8 TGTGCCAGCAGCTCGCAAGAGACCCAGTACTTC CASSSQETQYF
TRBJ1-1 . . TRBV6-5 TGTGCCAGCAGTTACTCGAGACAGTTGAACACTGAAGCTTTCTTT CASSYSRQLNTEAFF
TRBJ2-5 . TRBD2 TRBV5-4 TGTGCCAGCAGGTCGGCGGGAGGGCCGGAGACCCAGTACTTC CASRSAGGPETQYF
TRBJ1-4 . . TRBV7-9 TGTGCCAGCAGCTTCGGCGGGAATAATGAAAAACTGTTTTTT CASSFGGNNEKLFF
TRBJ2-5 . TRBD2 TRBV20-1 TGCAGTGCTAGTCTTCCTAGCGGGAGGGAGACCCAGTACTTC CSASLPSGRETQYF
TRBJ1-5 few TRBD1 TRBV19 TGTGCCAGTAGACCTACAGGGGTCGGGGGTCAGCCCCAGCATTTT CASRPTGVGGQPQHF
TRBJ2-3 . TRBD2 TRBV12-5 TGTGCTAGTGGTTTAGCGGGGGGGCTTTCGGATACGCAGTATTTT CASGLAGGLSDTQYF
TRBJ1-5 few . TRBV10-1 TGCGCCAGCAGTGAGTCCGGGGGGGGCGAACGTTATAAGGCCCAGCATTTT CASSESGGGERYKAQHF
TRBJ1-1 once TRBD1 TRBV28 TGTGCCAGTGATTGGGCAGGACAGGGGGCCACTGAAGCTTTCTTT CASDWAGQGATEAFF
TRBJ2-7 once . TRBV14 TGTGCCAGCAGCTCAACCTACGAGCAGTACTTC CASSSTYEQYF
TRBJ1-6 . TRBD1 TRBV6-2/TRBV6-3 TGTGCCAGCAGTTACGCACAGGGGTATTCACCCCTCCACTTT CASSYAQGYSPLHF
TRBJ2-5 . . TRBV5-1 TGCGCCAGCAGCTCCGCCGGAGAGACCCAGTACTTC CASSSAGETQYF
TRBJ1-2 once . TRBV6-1 TGTGCCAGCAGTGAAGACAGAGACTATGGCTACACCTTC CASSEDRDYGYTF
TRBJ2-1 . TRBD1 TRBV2 TGTGCCAGCAGTGAGCGGCAGGGGGCCTACAATGAGCAGTTCTTC CASSERQGAYNEQFF
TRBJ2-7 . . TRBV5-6 TGTGCCAGCAGCTTGGGCCAGGGTAACTACGAGCAGTACTTC CASSLGQGNYEQYF
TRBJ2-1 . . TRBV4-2 TGTGCCAGCAGCCGCGGGAACGGACCAGACAATGAGCAGTTCTTC CASSRGNGPDNEQFF